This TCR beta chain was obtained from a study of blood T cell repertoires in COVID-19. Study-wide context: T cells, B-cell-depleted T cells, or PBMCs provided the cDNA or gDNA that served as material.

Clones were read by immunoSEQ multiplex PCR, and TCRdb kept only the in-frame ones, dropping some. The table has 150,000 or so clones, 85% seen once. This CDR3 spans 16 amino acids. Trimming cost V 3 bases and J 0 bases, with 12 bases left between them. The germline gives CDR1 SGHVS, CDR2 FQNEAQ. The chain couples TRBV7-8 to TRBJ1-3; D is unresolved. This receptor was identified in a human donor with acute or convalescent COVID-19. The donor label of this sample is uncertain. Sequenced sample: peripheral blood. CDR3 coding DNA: TGTGCCAGCAGCTTCTCCTCTGGCCACTCTGGAAACACCATATATTTT. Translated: CASSFSSGHSGNTIYF.